The 2 T cell receptor beta chains reported below all come from one sample, sequenced in a study of CD8+CD57+ T cells in acquired aplastic anemia. Sequencing was done on patients that had shown CD8+CD57+ cell expansion by flow cytometry. Profiling of TCR beta VDJ combinations and CDR3 sequences used genomic DNA as template. TCRdb passed the reads through MiXCR, listing each CDR3 protein once. The sample contains 150,000 to 200,000 distinct CDR3 sequences, almost 50% of which appear only once. The sample taken for sequencing was sorted CD4+, CD8+, or CD8+CD57+ T cells (not recorded which) from PBMCs. The receptors were gathered from a human donor with aplastic anemia.

This sequence joins TRBV2 and TRBJ2-6; perhaps TRBD1 as D (6 bases). Trimming took off 6 bases at V and 2 bases at J, with 14 bases between the two ends. This CDR3 spans 16 amino acids. Germline CDR1 and CDR2: SNHLY and FYNNEI. The DNA for the CDR3 is TGTGCCAGCAGCCAAACCACAGGGCCTGGGGCCAACGTCCTGACTTTC. It yields the protein CASSQTTGPGANVLTF.

This clonotype was seen a single time. Because the CDR3 is missing its conserved closing phenylalanine or tryptophan, this is likely a read error. The chain has TRBV11-2 and TRBJ1-6; D not resolved. CDR3 size: 13 residues. The V end was cut by 5 bases, the J end by 13 bases, with 15 bases between. Looked up from germline, CDR1 is SGHAT and CDR2 is FQNNGV. The CDR3 DNA reads as TGTGCCAGCAGCCACGTTGACGGTGAGCCCCTCCACTTA. It codes for CASSHVDGEPLHL.